This entry is about one T cell receptor (beta chain). This entry comes from a study of blood T cell repertoires in COVID-19. Study-wide background: Samples of COVID-19 (acute and convalescent) were obtained from the United States, Italy and Spain. T cells, B-cell-depleted T cells, or PBMCs provided the cDNA or gDNA that served as material.

The CDR3 is 13 residues long. V dropped 7 bases and J dropped 2; count of bases not matched to a gene: 5. CDR1 and CDR2 from the germline V gene are SNHLY and FYNNEI. Original data processing: Cell counts per sample came from amplifying reference gene primers. The data were produced by immunoSEQ multiplex PCR, yet TCRdb's version contains in-frame clones alone and is incomplete. V and J calls and clone size are copied from that table; D and trimming were computed from the DNA. The sample has 100,000 to 150,000 clones, around nine tenths seen once. The clonotype originates from a woman in her 70s with COVID-19, enrolled during active disease. The sample taken for sequencing was peripheral blood. The chain uses TRBV2 and TRBJ2-7, with 7 bases matching TRBD1. In DNA form, the CDR3 reads TGTGCCAGCACTTTGACAGGGCCCTACGAGCAGTACTTC. This translates into CASTLTGPYEQYF. Together with reference TRBV2 and TRBJ2-7, the CDR3 gives the full variable domain: EPEVTQTPSHQVTQMGQEVILRCVPISNHLYFYWYRQILGQKVEFLVSFYNNEISEKSEIFDDQFSVERPDGSNFTLKIRSTKLEDSAMYFCASTLTGPYEQYFGPGTRLTVT.